The 2 T cell receptor beta chains given below trace back to one sample, sequenced in a study of CD4 T cells in relation to SARS-CoV-2 and coronaviruses. CD4+ T cells from unexposed donors were obtained before the COVID-19 pandemic (2011-2018). After approximately ten days of culture, CD4+ T cells were isolated. Antigens of these TCRs are unknown. Clones were sequenced by immunoSEQ multiplex PCR, and TCRdb holds only the in-frame ones, with some missing. Of 20,000 to 30,000 clones in the sample, around 75% were seen once. The source material was CD4+ T cells from PBMCs, cultured in vitro. These receptors were taken from a human donor in good health.

The chain joins TRBV10-3 to TRBJ1-1, with 7 bases fitting TRBD1. Germline values: CDR1 ENHRY, CDR2 SYGVKD. After removal of 0 bases from V and 7 bases from J, the junction contained 5 bases not matched to a gene. The CDR3 is 14 residues long. The CDR3 DNA is TGTGCCATCAGTGAGTCGGAGGGGGCGGTTGAAGCTTTCTTT. Encoded protein: CAISESEGAVEAFF.

The chain recombines TRBV7-9 with TRBJ2-2, with D possibly TRBD1 on 6 matching bases. This CDR3 spans 15 amino acids. Per the germline V gene, CDR1 is SEHNR and CDR2 is FQNEAQ (reference sequence). The ends were cut back, 8 bases at V and 0 bases at J, with 13 bases in the middle. The CDR3 coding sequence is TGTGCCAGCGTCCCGGGACAAACGAACACCGGGGAGCTGTTTTTT. It codes for CASVPGQTNTGELFF.